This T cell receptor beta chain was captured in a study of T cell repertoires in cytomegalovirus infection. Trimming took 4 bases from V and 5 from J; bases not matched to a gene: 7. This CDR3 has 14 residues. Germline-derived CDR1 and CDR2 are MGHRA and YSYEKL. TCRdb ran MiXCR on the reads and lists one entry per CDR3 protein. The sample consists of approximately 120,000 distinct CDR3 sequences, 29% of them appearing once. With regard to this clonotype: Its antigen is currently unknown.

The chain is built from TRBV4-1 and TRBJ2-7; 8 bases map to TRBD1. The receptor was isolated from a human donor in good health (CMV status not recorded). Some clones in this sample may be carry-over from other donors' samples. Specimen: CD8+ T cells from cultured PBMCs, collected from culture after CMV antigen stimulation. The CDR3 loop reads CASSLDRAGDEQYF. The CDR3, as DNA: TGCGCCAGCAGCCTGGACAGGGCTGGCGACGAGCAGTACTTC.